At least ten counts were recorded for the clone carrying this T cell receptor (beta chain). Its cognate antigen is unknown. The source of the sample is a study of spatial heterogeneity in lung cancer. The study's findings and limits: Among blood samples, ubiquitous expanded tumor TCRs appeared more at resection than at follow-up.

The time point: sample taken at primary tumor resection. No cells were sorted before sequencing. The whole RNA sequenced was extracted from tumor, nontumor lung or frozen PBMC. Donation came from approximately 69 patients with untreated early-stage non-small cell lung cancer. Individual TCR cDNA molecules each bore their own unique molecular identifier. One entry per CDR3 protein, called by TCRdb with MiXCR from the 5' RACE reads. The sample has roughly 100,000 distinct CDR3 sequences; 7.5% to 10% are singletons. The sequence was collected from a male donor with early-stage non-small cell lung cancer. The material sequenced was PBMCs, taken at surgery.

CDR3 bases: TGTGCCAGCAGCTTCGGAGATTCACCCCTCCACTTT. Translating gives CASSFGDSPLHF. This sequence joins TRBV7-9 and TRBJ1-6; D uncertain. Germline CDR1 is SEHNR and CDR2 is FQNEAQ (reference sequence). V was shortened by 3 bases and J by 8 bases, with 5 bases between the two germline ends. The CDR3 has 12 amino acids.